This T cell receptor (beta chain) appears in the sequencing data of a study of cytomegalovirus exposure and HLA in healthy donors. Trimming took off 1 base at V and 11 bases at J, with 12 bases between the two ends. CDR1 and CDR2 from the germline V gene are SGHTA and FQGNSA. The CDR3 spans 14 residues. The PCR employed 60 Vbeta primers together with 13 Jbeta primers. The method was immunoSEQ multiplex PCR; TCRdb's version includes in-frame clones alone and lacks a portion of them. The sample lists more than 95,000 clones, roughly 75% occurring once. The receptor's source is a woman between 50 and 59 years old in good health and CMV-seronegative. Sequences were obtained from PBMCs. V is TRBV7-2 and J is TRBJ1-6; D is perhaps TRBD1 (5 bases). The CDR3 reads CASSLGGTRAPLHF. CDR3 DNA sequence: TGTGCCAGCAGCTTAGGGGGCACAAGGGCACCCCTCCACTTT.